This T cell receptor beta chain is drawn from a study of CD8 T cells in ankylosing spondylitis. V dropped 3 bases and J dropped 2; count of bases not matched to a gene: 3. CDR1 is KGHDR, CDR2 SFDVKD, per germline. The CDR3 totals 16 residues. Regarding the study as a whole: Past research had described some motif variants in reactive arthritis synovial fluid and blood. Significant enrichment of disease-linked clones was reported in matched ankylosing spondylitis synovial fluid.

This clonotype was counted ten times or more. The antigen remains unidentified. For TCR beta, libraries came from quantitative 5'-RACE with molecular barcodes. TCRdb called the 5' RACE reads again in MiXCR, with one record for every CDR3 protein. The sample shows 150,000 to 200,000 distinct CDR3 sequences, around 10% of them seen only once. Sequencing was done on a sample of blood, either unsorted or a sorted T cell fraction (not recorded which). This TCR came from a male donor with ankylosing spondylitis or in good health (not recorded which). The V gene is TRBV24-1, the J gene TRBJ2-2; 9 bases agree with TRBD2. In DNA, the CDR3 is TGTGCCACCAGTGATCCCGGGACTAGCAACACCGGGGAGCTGTTTTTT. Amino acids: CATSDPGTSNTGELFF.